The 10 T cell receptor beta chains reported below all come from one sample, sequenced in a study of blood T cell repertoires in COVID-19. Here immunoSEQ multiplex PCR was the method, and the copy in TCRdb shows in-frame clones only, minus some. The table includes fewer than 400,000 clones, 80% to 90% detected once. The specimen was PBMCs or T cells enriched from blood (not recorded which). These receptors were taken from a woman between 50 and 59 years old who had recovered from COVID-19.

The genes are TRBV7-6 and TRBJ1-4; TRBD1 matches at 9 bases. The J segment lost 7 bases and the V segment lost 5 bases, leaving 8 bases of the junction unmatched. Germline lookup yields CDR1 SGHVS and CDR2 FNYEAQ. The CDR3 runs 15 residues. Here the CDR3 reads CASSPGQGRTEKLFF. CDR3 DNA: TGTGCCAGCAGCCCGGGACAGGGTCGAACTGAAAAACTGTTTTTT. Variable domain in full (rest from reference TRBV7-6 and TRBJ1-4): GAGVSQSPRYKVTKRGQDVALRCDPISGHVSLYWYRQALGQGPEFLTYFNYEAQQDKSGLPNDRFSAERPEGSISTLTIQRTEQRDSAMYRCASSPGQGRTEKLFFGSGTQLSVL.

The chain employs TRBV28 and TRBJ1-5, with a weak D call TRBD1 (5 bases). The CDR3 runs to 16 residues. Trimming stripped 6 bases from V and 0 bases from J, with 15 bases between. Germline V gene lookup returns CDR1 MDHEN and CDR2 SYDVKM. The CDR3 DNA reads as TGTGCCAGCAGCTCCGAGACAAGGGGTAGCAATCAGCCCCAGCATTTT. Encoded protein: CASSSETRGSNQPQHF.

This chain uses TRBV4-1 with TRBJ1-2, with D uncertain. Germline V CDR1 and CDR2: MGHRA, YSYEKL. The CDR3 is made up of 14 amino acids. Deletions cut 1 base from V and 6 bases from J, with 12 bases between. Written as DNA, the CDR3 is TGCGCCAGCAGCCAAGGTGTAGGGCGGGATGGCTACACCTTC. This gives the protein CASSQGVGRDGYTF.

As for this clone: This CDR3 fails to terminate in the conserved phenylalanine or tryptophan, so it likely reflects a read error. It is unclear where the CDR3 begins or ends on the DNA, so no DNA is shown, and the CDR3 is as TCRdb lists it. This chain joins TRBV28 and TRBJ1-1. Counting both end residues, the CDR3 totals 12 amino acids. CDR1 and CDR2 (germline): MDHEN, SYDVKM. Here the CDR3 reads CASSSRRRGRQL.

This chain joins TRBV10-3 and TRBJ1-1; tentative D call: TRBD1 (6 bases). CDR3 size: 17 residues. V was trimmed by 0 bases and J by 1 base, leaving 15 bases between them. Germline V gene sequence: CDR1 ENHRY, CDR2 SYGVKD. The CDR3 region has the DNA TGTGCCATCAGTGAGTCCGCAGGGGTCGGCGGGAACACTGAAGCTTTCTTT. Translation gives CAISESAGVGGNTEAFF.

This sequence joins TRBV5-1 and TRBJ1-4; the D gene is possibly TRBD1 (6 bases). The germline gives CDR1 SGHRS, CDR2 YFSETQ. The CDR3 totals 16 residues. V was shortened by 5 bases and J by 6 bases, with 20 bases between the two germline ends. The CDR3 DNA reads TGCGCCAGCAGTCCTAGACAGGCACGGGGGGATGAAAAACTGTTTTTT. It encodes CASSPRQARGDEKLFF.

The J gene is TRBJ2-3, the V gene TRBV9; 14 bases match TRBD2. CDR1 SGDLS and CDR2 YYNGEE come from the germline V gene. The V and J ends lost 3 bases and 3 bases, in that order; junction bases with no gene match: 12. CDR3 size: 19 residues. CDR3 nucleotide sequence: TGTGCCAGCAGCGCAAACCCCGGGACTAGCGGGGGAACGACAGATACGCAGTATTTT. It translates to CASSANPGTSGGTTDTQYF.

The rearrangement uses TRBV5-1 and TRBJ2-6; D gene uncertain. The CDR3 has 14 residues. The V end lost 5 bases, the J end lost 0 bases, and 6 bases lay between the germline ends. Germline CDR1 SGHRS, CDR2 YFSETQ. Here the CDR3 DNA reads TGCGCCAGCAGACAGAGCTCTGGGGCCAACGTCCTGACTTTC. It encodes CASRQSSGANVLTF.

CDR3 sequence reads: CASSQVDTGNYNEQFF. CDR3 in DNA: TGCGCCAGCAGCCAGGTGGACACTGGGAACTACAATGAGCAGTTCTTC. The V gene is TRBV4-1, the J gene TRBJ2-1; D may be TRBD1 (5 bases). The CDR3 covers 16 residues. Germline assignment: CDR1 MGHRA and CDR2 YSYEKL. V was shortened by 3 bases and J by 3 bases, with 15 bases between the two germline ends.

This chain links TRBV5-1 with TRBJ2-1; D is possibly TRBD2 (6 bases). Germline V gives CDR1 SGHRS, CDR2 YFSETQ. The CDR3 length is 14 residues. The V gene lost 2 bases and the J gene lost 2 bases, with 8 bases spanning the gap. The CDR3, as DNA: TGCGCCAGCAGCTTAGCGGGCACCTACAATGAGCAGTTCTTC. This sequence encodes CASSLAGTYNEQFF.